The 10 T cell receptor beta chains reported below all come from one sample, sequenced in a study of blood T cell repertoires in COVID-19. Profiling relied on immunoSEQ multiplex PCR, and the TCRdb table lists in-frame clones only, not all of them. This sample has 280,000 or so clones, with under 90% found just once. Source material: PBMCs or T cells enriched from blood (not recorded which). The receptors were gathered from a woman between 45 and 60 years old who had been exposed to COVID-19.

This clone was seen a single time. V is TRBV11-2 and J is TRBJ2-3, with unresolved D. The germline CDR1 and CDR2 sequences are SGHAT and FQNNGV. The CDR3 contains 15 residues. Trimming cost V 0 bases and J 2 bases, with 9 bases left between them. In DNA form, the CDR3 reads TGTGCCAGCAGCTTAGACACCAGTTTCACAGATACGCAGTATTTT. Its translation: CASSLDTSFTDTQYF.

CDR3 sequence (DNA): TGTGCCAGCAGACCGACAGGGGGCTCAATCGGGAGCAATCAGCCCCAGCATTTT. Translated, it gives CASRPTGGSIGSNQPQHF. J is TRBJ1-5 and V is TRBV27; TRBD1 agrees at 10 bases. V lost 6 bases, J lost 1 base, and 12 bases stayed unmatched. The CDR3 spans 18 residues. The germline V gene has CDR1 MNHEY and CDR2 SMNVEV (reference sequence).

This clone was recorded once. This chain connects TRBV6-1 to TRBJ2-3, with D unclear. Trimming took 1 base from V and 6 from J, leaving 14 bases between them. The CDR3 contains 15 residues. Germline V gives CDR1 MNHNS, CDR2 SASEGT. The CDR3 coding sequence is TGTGCCAGCAGTGAAGGCCCTAAGTCCTCCGATACGCAGTATTTT. Amino acids: CASSEGPKSSDTQYF.

The chain recombines TRBV3-1 (or the pseudogene TRBV3-2) with TRBJ1-2, with 9 bases identical to TRBD1. There are 16 residues in the CDR3. V trimming: 4 bases; J trimming: 7 bases; junction bases outside the gene matches: 13. CDR1 LGHDT and CDR2 YNNKEL come from the germline V gene (reference sequence). The DNA for the CDR3 is TGTGCCAGCAGCCCCTCCCCTCAGACAGGGGGGGGTGGCTACACCTTC. Amino acid sequence: CASSPSPQTGGGGYTF.

The gene calls are TRBV7-2 and TRBJ1-5; 11 bases are a match to TRBD1. This CDR3 is 15 amino acids long. Unmatched junction bases numbered 4, after V lost 5 bases and J lost 4 bases. The germline CDR1 and CDR2 sequences are SGHTA and FQGNSA. CDR3 sequence reads: CASSVGTGGNQPQHF. CDR3 DNA sequence: TGTGCCAGCAGCGTAGGGACAGGGGGTAATCAGCCCCAGCATTTT.

V is TRBV12-3 or TRBV12-4 and J is TRBJ1-1; 10 nucleotides match TRBD1. CDR3 length: 13 residues. The V segment lost 6 bases and the J segment 4 bases; nucleotides outside the gene matches: 2. The CDR3 protein is CASSRTGGTEAFF. The CDR3 bases are TGTGCCAGCAGCCGGACAGGGGGCACTGAAGCTTTCTTT.

This chain links TRBV2 with TRBJ2-3; D might be TRBD1 (6 bases). The germline CDR1 and CDR2 sequences are SNHLY and FYNNEI. V dropped 8 bases and J dropped 2 bases, with 17 bases sitting between them. CDR3 size: 15 residues. DNA for the CDR3: TGTGCCAGCTCTAAGACAGGAGTAGACACAGATACGCAGTATTTT. Translating it yields CASSKTGVDTDTQYF. Complete variable domain (other parts from reference TRBV2 and TRBJ2-3): EPEVTQTPSHQVTQMGQEVILRCVPISNHLYFYWYRQILGQKVEFLVSFYNNEISEKSEIFDDQFSVERPDGSNFTLKIRSTKLEDSAMYFCASSKTGVDTDTQYFGPGTRLTVL.

This chain links TRBV9 with TRBJ1-2; 7 bases map to TRBD1. Trimming took 0 bases from V and 7 from J; bases not matched to a gene: 0. Germline assignment: CDR1 SGDLS and CDR2 YYNGEE. The CDR3 has 12 amino acids. The CDR3 region is CASSVDRGGYTF. CDR3 DNA sequence: TGTGCCAGCAGCGTAGACAGGGGTGGCTACACCTTC. Using reference TRBV9 and TRBJ1-2 for the parts outside the CDR3, the full variable domain is DSGVTQTPKHLITATGQRVTLRCSPRSGDLSVYWYQQSLDQGLQFLIQYYNGEERAKGNILERFSAQQFPDLHSELNLSSLELGDSALYFCASSVDRGGYTFGSGTRLTVV.

The V gene is TRBV6-5, the J gene TRBJ2-2; no definite D call. Germline loops: CDR1 MNHEY, CDR2 SVGAGI. This CDR3 has 15 amino acids. Trimming removed 6 bases at V and 5 bases at J, with 16 bases between. CDR3 nucleotides: TGTGCCAGCAGACCCGGTTCAGTCGGGACCGGGGAGCTGTTTTTT. Translated: CASRPGSVGTGELFF.

This sequence joins TRBV19 and TRBJ1-2, with D unresolved. The CDR3 consists of 13 residues. V lost 0 bases to trimming and J lost 6 bases, with 8 bases between them. Germline V gene sequence: CDR1 LNHDA, CDR2 SQIVND (reference sequence). CDR3 in amino acids: CASSIDRGNGYTF. The CDR3 nucleotides read TGTGCCAGTAGTATAGATCGAGGGAATGGCTACACCTTC. Complete variable domain (other parts from reference TRBV19 and TRBJ1-2): DGGITQSPKYLFRKEGQNVTLSCEQNLNHDAMYWYRQDPGQGLRLIYYSQIVNDFQKGDIAEGYSVSREKKESFPLTVTSAQKNPTAFYLCASSIDRGNGYTFGSGTRLTVV.